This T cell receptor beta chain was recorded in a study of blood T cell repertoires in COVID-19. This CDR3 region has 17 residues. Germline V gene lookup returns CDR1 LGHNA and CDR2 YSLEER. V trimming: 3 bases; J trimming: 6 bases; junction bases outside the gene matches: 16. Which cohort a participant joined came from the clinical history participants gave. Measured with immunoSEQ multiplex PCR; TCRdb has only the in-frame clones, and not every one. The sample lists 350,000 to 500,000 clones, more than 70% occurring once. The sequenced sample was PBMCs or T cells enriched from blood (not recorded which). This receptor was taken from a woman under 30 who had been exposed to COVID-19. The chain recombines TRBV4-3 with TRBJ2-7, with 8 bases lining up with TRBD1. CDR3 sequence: CASSHHLGQGSSGEQYF. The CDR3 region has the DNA TGCGCCAGCAGCCACCACCTCGGACAGGGTTCATCTGGCGAGCAGTACTTC.